This section outlines one T cell receptor beta chain sequence together with its context. This clone was recorded only once. Its binding antigen is unknown. A read error may produce the germline difference seen at one junction end. Different DNA sequences within this sample yield the same CDR3. TCRbeta CDR3 regions were amplified from genomic DNA by means of the immunoSEQ Assay, a bias-controlled multiplex PCR. The original methods were these. The number of nucleated cells in each sample was estimated from the amplification of reference gene primers within the assay. Sequence reads were collapsed and filtered to measure the absolute abundance of every unique TCRbeta CDR3 rearrangement. For each sample, productive Simpson clonality was calculated as the square root of Simpson's diversity index across productive rearrangements. TCRdb provides this immuneACCESS table in a form limited to in-frame rearrangements. Some clones are lacking; in checked studies, under half of them reflect an unresolved V gene, and why the rest are absent is not known. The DNA gave D and trimming, while V, J and clone size come from that table. Across this sample there are around 150,000 clones, with 85% to 95% seen only once. Over 3.5% of the sample belongs to the ten largest clones.

The sample is drawn from a study of blood T cell repertoires in COVID-19 (TCRdb year 2020). The study in broad terms: Samples from collaborators originated in the United States, Italy and Spain and spanned both the acute and convalescent phases of COVID-19. The material from the prospective study consisted of cDNA or gDNA derived from T cells, B-cell-depleted T cells, or PBMCs. Subjects who had been exposed to COVID-19, were actively infected with it, or had recovered from it provided the deeply sampled blood TCRbeta repertoires that made up the dataset. A freely available public database, intended as a resource for researchers studying the immune response to SARS-CoV-2, is where the repertoires were released. The samples were drawn from two sources: the first 160 participants of the ongoing ImmuneRACE study, and 1,254 subjects contributed by 6 global collaborators. A de-identified subject ID, COVID-19 status, age in years and sex were almost always included in the sample metadata. Where available, HLA class I and class II types were obtained from metadata supplied by the sample provider rather than from assay-based typing.

Collaborating institutions collected whole blood in K2EDTA tubes following their own protocols. Collaborator samples were shipped for TCRbeta analysis as frozen whole blood, isolated PBMCs, or DNA extracted from either sample type. The full study reports these points: Clinical and demographic metadata were provided uncurated, with the amount varying by source and participant.

The germline V gene sets CDR1 to SGHTA and CDR2 to FQGNSA. The cysteine opens and the phenylalanine closes a CDR3 of 17 amino acids. The kept DNA is CDR3 alone, 51 bases in frame from the first base. This receptor was identified in a woman aged 45-65 years with acute or convalescent COVID-19. This sequence uses TRBV7-2 and TRBJ2-7; the D gene is possibly TRBD1, with 5 bases matching. The sequenced material came from peripheral blood. At the DNA level, the sequence is TGTGCCAGCAGCCAGGGTCCATCTGGGTGGTACTCCTACGAACAGTACTTC. The resulting protein is CASSQGPSGWYSYEQYF.